This entry concerns a single T cell receptor (beta chain). Its antigen is undetermined. This CDR3 region has 15 residues. The V gene's germline CDR1 is SGHRS and CDR2 YFSETQ. With 0 bases removed from V and 9 bases from J, the gap between germline ends came to 13 bases. The data were taken from a study of T cell responses to AZD1222 COVID-19 vaccine. General observations from the study: Targets within unmutated variant regions were reportedly found for nearly half of spike-specific TCRs. Clonal diversity was possibly underestimated, and the donors were mostly white British, with more females. Spike regions recognized by vaccine-associated CD4 TCRs spanned the protein, led by 160-218 and 743-854.

Data came from immunoSEQ multiplex PCR; TCRdb stores just in-frame clones and leaves some out. The sample holds 90,000 to 120,000 clones, 89% seen once. The sequence was collected from an adult in good health. Sample: peripheral blood, taken on day 0 of MenACWY control vaccination. The chain recombines TRBV5-1 with TRBJ1-6; D is possibly TRBD1 (5 bases). The chain's CDR3 is CASSLDPGYGSPLHF. The CDR3 DNA reads as TGCGCCAGCAGCTTGGATCCAGGGTACGGTTCACCCCTCCACTTT.